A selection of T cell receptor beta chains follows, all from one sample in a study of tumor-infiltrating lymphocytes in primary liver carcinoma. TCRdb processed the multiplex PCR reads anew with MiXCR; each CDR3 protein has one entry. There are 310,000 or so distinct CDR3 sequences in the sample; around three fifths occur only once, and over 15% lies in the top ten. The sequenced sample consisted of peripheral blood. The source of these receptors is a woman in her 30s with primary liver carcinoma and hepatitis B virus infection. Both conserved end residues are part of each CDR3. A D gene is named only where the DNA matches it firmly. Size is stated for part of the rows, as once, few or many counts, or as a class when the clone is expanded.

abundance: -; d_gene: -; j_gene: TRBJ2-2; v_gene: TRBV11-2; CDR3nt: TGTGCCAGCAACCCCGATCCCCTATTGAACACCGGGGAGCTGGTTTTT; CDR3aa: CASNPDPLLNTGELVF
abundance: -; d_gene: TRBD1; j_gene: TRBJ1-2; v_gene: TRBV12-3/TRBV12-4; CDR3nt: TGTGCCAGCAGTCCCAGAGTTAAGGGGGCGACCCATGGCTACACCTTC; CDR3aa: CASSPRVKGATHGYTF
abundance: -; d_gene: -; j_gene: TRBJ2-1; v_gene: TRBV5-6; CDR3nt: TGTGCCATCAGCTTGGCGTTCATCAATGAGCAGTTCTTC; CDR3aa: CAISLAFINEQFF
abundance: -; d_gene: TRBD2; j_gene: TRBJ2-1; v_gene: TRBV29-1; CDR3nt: TGCAGCGTTTGTTTGGCGGGAGTTTACAATGAGCAGTTCTTC; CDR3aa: CSVCLAGVYNEQFF
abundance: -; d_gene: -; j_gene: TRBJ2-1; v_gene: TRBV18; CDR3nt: TGTGCCAGCTCACAGGTCGGCGGGCCGTACAATGAGCAGTTCTTC; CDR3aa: CASSQVGGPYNEQFF
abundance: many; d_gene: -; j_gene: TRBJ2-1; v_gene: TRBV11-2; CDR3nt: TGTGCCAGCAGCCTAGCCAGGGGTATTGAGCAGTTCTTC; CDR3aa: CASSLARGIEQFF
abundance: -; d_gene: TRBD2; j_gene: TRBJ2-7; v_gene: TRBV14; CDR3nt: TGTGCCAGCAGCCAGGGCCGGGAAACAGGCCGGACTAGCGGTTACTACGAGCAGTACTTC; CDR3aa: CASSQGRETGRTSGYYEQYF
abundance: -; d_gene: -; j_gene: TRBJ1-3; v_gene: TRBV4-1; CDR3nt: TGCGCCAGCAGCCAACCACCGACAGAGAGCTCTGGAAACACCATATATTTT; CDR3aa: CASSQPPTESSGNTIYF
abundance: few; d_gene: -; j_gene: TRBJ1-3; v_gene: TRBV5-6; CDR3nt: TGTGCCAGCAGCTTATTAAGCACTTCTGGAAACACCATATATTTT; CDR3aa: CASSLLSTSGNTIYF
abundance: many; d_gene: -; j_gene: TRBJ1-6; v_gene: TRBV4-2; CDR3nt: TGTGCCAGCAGCCAAGGGGACGGGGAGGATTCACCCCTCCACTTT; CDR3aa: CASSQGDGEDSPLHF
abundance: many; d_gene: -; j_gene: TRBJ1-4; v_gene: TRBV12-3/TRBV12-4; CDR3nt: TGTGCCAGCAGTGACGGAGCAACTAATGAAAAACTGTTTTTT; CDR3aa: CASSDGATNEKLFF
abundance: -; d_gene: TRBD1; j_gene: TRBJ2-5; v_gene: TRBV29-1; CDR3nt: TGCAGTCCGCAAGGGGACGCCGGGACAGCGCACCAAGAGACCCTGTACTTC; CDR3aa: CSPQGDAGTAHQETLYF
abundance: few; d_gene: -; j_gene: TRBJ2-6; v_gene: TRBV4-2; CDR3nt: TGTGCCAGCAGCCAAGACGGCCAGAAATCTGGGGCCAACGTCCTGACTTTC; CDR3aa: CASSQDGQKSGANVLTF
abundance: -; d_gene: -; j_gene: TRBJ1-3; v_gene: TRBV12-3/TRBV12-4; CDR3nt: TGTGCCAGCAGCTCACTAAGGGTTGTGACTGGAAACACCATATATTTT; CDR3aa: CASSSLRVVTGNTIYF
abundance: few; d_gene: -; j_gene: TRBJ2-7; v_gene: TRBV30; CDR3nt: TGTGCCTGGAGTGTACAGGGAGGATCCTTCGAGCAGTACTTC; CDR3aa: CAWSVQGGSFEQYF
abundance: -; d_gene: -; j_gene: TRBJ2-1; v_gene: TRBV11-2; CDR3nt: TGTGTCAGCAGCGCGCAAGGAGCGGCAGTTGAGTTCTTC; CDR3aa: CVSSAQGAAVEFF
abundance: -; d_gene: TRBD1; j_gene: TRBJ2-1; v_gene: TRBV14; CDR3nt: TGTGCCAGCAGCCAAAACAGGGGGCCCTACAATGAGCAGTTCTTC; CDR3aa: CASSQNRGPYNEQFF
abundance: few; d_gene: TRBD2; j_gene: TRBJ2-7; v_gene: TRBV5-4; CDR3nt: TGTGCCAGCAGCTTGAAGGCGGGAGACTACGAGCAGTACTTC; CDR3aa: CASSLKAGDYEQYF
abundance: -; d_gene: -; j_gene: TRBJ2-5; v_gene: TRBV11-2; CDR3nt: TGTGTCAGCAGCTTATTTTCGGAACAGGGACAAGAGACCCAGTACTTC; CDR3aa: CVSSLFSEQGQETQYF
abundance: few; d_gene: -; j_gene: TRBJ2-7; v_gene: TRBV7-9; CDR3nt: TGTGCCAGCAGCTTAGCGGTGAATTACGAGCAGTACTTC; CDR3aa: CASSLAVNYEQYF
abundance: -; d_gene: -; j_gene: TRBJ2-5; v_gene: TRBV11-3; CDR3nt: TGTGCTAGCAACTCGACAGTAAAAGAGACCCAGTACTTC; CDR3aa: CASNSTVKETQYF
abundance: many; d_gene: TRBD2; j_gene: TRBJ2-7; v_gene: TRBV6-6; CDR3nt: TGTGCCAGCACCCAAACTAGCGGGAGAGCCGAGCAGTACTTC; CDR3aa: CASTQTSGRAEQYF
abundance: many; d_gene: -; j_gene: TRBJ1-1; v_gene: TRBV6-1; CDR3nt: TGTGCCAGCAGGCACCTTTGGGGCGCGGATACCACTGAAGCTTTCTTT; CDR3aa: CASRHLWGADTTEAFF
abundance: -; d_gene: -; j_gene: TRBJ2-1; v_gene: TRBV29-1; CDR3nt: TGCAGCGTCGGGAGAGGGAGTTTGGGCAATGAGCAGTTCTTC; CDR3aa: CSVGRGSLGNEQFF
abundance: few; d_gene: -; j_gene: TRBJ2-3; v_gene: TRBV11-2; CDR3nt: TGTGCTAGCAGCCGTTACGGACAGCGCACAGATACGCAGTATTTT; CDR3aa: CASSRYGQRTDTQYF
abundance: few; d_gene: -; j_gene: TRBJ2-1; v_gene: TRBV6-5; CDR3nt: TGTGCCAGCAGTTACTACGATCCCGGACCCAAGGGGAATGAGCAGTTCTTC; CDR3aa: CASSYYDPGPKGNEQFF
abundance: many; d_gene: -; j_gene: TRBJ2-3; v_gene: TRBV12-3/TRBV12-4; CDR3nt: TGTGCCAGCAGTTGGGGCGGTCGAAATACGCAGTATTTT; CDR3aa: CASSWGGRNTQYF
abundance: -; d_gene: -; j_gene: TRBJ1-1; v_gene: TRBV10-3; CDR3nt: TGTGCCATCAGTGAGTCTGACAGTTACAAAGCTTTCTTT; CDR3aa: CAISESDSYKAFF
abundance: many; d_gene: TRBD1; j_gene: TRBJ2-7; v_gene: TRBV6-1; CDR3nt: TGTGCCAGCAGCGCCGGGACAGGGTTTGACGAGCAGTACTTC; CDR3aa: CASSAGTGFDEQYF
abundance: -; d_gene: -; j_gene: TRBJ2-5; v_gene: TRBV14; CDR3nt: TGTGCCAGCAGCCAACTAATCGAGACCCAGTACTTC; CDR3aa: CASSQLIETQYF